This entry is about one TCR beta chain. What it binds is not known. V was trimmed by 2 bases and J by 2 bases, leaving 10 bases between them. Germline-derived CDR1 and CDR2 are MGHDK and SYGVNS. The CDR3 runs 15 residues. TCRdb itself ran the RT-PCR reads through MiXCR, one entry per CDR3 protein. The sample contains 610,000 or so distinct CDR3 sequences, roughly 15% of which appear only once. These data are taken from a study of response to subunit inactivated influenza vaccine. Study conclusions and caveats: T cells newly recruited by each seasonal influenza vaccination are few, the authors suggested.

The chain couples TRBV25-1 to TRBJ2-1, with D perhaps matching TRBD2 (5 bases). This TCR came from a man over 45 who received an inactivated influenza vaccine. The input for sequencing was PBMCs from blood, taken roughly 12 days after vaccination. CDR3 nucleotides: TGTGCCAGCAGTGAACCGACCGGGGCCTACAATGAGCAGTTCTTC. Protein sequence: CASSEPTGAYNEQFF.